The clone carrying this T cell receptor (beta chain) was counted only a few times. Its antigen is unidentified. This entry comes from a study of CD8+ T cells in alopecia areata. Findings and limits, study-wide: Mice showed TCR sharing more clearly than patients did, possibly owing to HLA. Affected scalp, especially in alopecia totalis/universalis, had a higher clonality than normal scalp did.

The treatment: oral pan-JAK inhibitor, 5-10 mg twice daily. Researchers took lesional scalp punch biopsies and peripheral blood from people who were alopecia areata patients. The sorting of PBMCs gave CD4+ and CD8+ T cells. As the sequencing template, cDNA was produced by extracting RNA and reverse transcribing it. Assay: immunoSEQ multiplex PCR; the TCRdb copy retains only in-frame clones and omits some. The sample has approximately 110,000 clones, 55% to 60% seen once. The source was CD4+ T cells sorted from blood, collected at week 24, from a patient treated with tofacitinib. This clonotype was sampled from a human donor with alopecia areata.

The CDR3, as DNA: TGCGCCAGCAGCTGGGGACCGGAGTCGCCTAACTATGGCTACACCTTC. Translation gives CASSWGPESPNYGYTF. The V call is TRBV5-1, the J call TRBJ1-2; D possibly corresponds to TRBD1 (5 bases). Germline lookup yields CDR1 SGHRS and CDR2 YFSETQ. There are 16 residues in the CDR3. V lost 3 bases, J lost 0 bases, and 15 bases lay in between.